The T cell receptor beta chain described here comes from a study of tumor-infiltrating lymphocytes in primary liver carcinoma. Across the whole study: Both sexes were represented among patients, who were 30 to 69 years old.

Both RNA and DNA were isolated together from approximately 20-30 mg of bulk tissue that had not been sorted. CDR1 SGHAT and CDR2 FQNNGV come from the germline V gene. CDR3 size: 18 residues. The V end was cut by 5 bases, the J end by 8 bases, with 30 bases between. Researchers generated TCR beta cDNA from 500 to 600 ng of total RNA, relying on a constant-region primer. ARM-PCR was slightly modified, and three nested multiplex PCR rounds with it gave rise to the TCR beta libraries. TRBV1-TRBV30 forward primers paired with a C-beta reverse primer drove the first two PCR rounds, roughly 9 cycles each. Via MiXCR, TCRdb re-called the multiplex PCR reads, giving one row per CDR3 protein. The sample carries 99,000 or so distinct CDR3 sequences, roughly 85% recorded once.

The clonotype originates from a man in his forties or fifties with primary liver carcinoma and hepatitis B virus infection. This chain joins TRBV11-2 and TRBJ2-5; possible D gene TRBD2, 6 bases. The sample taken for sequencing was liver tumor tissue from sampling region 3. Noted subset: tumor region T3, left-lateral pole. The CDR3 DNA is TGTGCCAGCAGCCCTAGCTCAATCCAGAGTATTGGGCGGGAAACCCAGTACTTC. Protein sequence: CASSPSSIQSIGRETQYF.